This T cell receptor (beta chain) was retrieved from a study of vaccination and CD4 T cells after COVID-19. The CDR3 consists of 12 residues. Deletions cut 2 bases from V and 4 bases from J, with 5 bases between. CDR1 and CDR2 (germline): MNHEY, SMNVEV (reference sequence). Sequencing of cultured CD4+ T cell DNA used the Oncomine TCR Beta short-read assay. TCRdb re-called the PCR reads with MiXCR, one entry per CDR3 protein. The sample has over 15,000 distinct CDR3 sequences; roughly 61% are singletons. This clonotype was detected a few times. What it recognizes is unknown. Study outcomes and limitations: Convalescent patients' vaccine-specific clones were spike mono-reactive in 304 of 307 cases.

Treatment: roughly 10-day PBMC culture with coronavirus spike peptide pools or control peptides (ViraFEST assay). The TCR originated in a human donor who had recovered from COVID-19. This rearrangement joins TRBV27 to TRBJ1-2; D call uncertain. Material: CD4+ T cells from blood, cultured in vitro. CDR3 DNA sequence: TGTGCCAGCAGTTTAGAGGGCTATGGCTACACCTTC. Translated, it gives CASSLEGYGYTF.